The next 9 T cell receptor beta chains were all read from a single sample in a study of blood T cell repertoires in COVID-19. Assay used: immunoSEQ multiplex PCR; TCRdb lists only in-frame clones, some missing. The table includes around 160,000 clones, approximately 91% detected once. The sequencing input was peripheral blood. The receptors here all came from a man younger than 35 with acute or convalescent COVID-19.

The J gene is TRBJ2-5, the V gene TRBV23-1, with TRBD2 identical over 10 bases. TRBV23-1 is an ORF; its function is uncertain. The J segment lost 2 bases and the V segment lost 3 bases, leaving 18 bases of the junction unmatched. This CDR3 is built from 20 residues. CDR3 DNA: TGCGCCAGCAGTCATCCCCGTGGGACTAGCGAGGACGGGGTACAAGAGACCCAGTACTTC. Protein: CASSHPRGTSEDGVQETQYF.

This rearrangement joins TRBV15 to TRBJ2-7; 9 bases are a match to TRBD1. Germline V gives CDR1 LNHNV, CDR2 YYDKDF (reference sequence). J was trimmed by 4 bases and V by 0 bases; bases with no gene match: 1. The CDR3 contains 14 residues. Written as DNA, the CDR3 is TGTGCCACCAGCAGAGAGGGGACAGGGTACGAGCAGTACTTC. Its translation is CATSREGTGYEQYF. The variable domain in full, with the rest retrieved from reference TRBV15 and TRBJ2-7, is DAMVIQNPRYQVTQFGKPVTLSCSQTLNHNVMYWYQQKSSQAPKLLFHYYDKDFNNEADTPDNFQSRRPNTSFCFLDIRSPGLGDTAMYLCATSREGTGYEQYFGPGTRLTVT.

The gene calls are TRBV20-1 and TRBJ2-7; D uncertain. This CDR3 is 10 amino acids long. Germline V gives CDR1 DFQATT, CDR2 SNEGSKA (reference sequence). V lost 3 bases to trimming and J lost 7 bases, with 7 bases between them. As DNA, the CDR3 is TGCAGTGCTAGGTTCGGGGAGCAGTACTTC. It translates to CSARFGEQYF.

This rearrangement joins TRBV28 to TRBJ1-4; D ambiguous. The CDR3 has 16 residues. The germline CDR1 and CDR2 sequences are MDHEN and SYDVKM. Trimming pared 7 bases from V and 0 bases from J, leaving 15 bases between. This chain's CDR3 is CASTFRLSATNEKLFF. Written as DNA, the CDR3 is TGTGCCAGCACCTTTAGACTCTCTGCAACTAATGAAAAACTGTTTTTT.

CDR3 region: CASSSEWGQLDGYTF. The CDR3 nucleotides are TGCGCCAGCAGCTCAGAGTGGGGACAGTTGGATGGCTACACCTTC. The rearrangement uses TRBV5-1 and TRBJ1-2; 7 bases agree with TRBD1. V lost 3 bases to trimming and J lost 6 bases; unmatched junction nucleotides: 11. The CDR3 has 15 residues. Germline CDR1 SGHRS, CDR2 YFSETQ.

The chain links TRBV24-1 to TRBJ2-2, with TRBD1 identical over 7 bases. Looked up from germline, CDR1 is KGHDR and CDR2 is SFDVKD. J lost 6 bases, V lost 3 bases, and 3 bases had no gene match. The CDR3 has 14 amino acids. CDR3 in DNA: TGTGCCACCAGTGATGGGACAGCCTCCGGGGAGCTGTTTTTT. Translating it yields CATSDGTASGELFF.

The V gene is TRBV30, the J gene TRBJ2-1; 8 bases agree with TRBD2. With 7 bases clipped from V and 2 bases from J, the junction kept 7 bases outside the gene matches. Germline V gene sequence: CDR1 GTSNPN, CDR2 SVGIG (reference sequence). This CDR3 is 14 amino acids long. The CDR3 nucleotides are TGTGCCTTCGAGCGGGGGTGGGCCTACAATGAGCAGTTCTTC. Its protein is CAFERGWAYNEQFF.

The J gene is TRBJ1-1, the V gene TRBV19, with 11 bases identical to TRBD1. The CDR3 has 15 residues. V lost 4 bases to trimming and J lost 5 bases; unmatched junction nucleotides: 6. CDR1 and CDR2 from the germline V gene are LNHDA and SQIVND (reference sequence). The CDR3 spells CASSTWTGGRTEAFF. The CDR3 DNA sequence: TGTGCCAGTAGTACCTGGACAGGGGGCAGGACTGAAGCTTTCTTT. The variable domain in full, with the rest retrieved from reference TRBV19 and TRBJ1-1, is DGGITQSPKYLFRKEGQNVTLSCEQNLNHDAMYWYRQDPGQGLRLIYYSQIVNDFQKGDIAEGYSVSREKKESFPLTVTSAQKNPTAFYLCASSTWTGGRTEAFFGQGTRLTVV.

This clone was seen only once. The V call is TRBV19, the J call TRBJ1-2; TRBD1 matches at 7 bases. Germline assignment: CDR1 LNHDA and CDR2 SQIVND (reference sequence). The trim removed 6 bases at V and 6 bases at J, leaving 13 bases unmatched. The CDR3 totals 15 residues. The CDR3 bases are TGTGCCAGTAGCCGACAGGGAAAAGGGGCAAATGGCTACACCTTC. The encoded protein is CASSRQGKGANGYTF.